The following is a TCR beta chain sequence with its context. The data were obtained in a study of control samples from healthy donors and cancer patients. TCRdb's table, derived via immunoSEQ multiplex PCR, lists solely in-frame clones and lacks some. The repertoire holds 50,000 to 70,000 clones, with roughly 95% as singletons. The CDR3 runs 12 residues. Germline loops: CDR1 MNHEY, CDR2 SVGEGT. Trimming took 5 bases from V and 9 from J; bases not matched to a gene: 6. This chain joins TRBV6-2 or TRBV6-3 and TRBJ1-1; TRBD1 matches at 7 bases. The specimen was blood. This TCR was recovered from a young woman in good health. CDR3 in DNA: TGTGCCAGCAGTAGAGACAGGGTGAAAGCTTTCTTT. Protein product: CASSRDRVKAFF.